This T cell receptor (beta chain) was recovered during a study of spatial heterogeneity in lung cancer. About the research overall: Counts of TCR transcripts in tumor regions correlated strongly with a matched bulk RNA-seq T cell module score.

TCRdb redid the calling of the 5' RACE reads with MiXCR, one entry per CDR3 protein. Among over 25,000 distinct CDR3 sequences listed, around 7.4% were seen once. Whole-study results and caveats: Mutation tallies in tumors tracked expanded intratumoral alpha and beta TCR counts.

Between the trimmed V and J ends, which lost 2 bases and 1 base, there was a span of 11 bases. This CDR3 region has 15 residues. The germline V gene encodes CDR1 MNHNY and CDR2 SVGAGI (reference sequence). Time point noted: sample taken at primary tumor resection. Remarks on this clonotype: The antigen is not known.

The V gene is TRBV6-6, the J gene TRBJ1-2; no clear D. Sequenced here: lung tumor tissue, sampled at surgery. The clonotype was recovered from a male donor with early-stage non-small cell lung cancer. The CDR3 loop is CASSYTSGSNYGYTF. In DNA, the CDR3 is TGTGCCAGCAGTTACACGTCCGGGAGTAACTATGGCTACACCTTC.